A selection of T cell receptor beta chains follows, all from one sample in a study of spatial heterogeneity in lung cancer. TCRdb fed the 5' RACE reads into MiXCR, producing one record per CDR3 protein. Of approximately 6,000 distinct CDR3 sequences listed, 16% are singletons. The input for sequencing was lung tumor tissue, taken at surgery. The receptor source for this set is a male donor with early-stage non-small cell lung cancer. The CDR3 runs from the conserved cysteine through the conserved F or W. D genes are given only for firm matches. Clone size is not always given. Where it is, it says once, few, many or a class for expanded clones.

j_call,v_call,clone_size,d_call,cdr3_nt,cdr3_aa
TRBJ1-6,TRBV5-1,many,TRBD1,TGCGCCAGCAGCTTGGGGGTGACAGGGGTTTCACCCCTCCACTTT,CASSLGVTGVSPLHF
TRBJ2-5,TRBV5-4,NA,TRBD1,TGTGCCAGCAGCACTCGACAGGGGGCACAAGAGACCCAGTACTTC,CASSTRQGAQETQYF
TRBJ2-7,TRBV7-6,medium-sized,NA,TGTGCCAGCAGCCGCTCTTTCGCGGGGGAGCAGTACTTC,CASSRSFAGEQYF
TRBJ1-2,TRBV27,large,TRBD1,TGTGCCAGCAGAAATGACAGGGTAAACTATGGCTACACCTTC,CASRNDRVNYGYTF
TRBJ2-2,TRBV29-1,medium-sized,TRBD1,TGCAGCGCGAGACAGGGGGCCGGTTCGGCCGGGGAGCTGTTTTTT,CSARQGAGSAGELFF
TRBJ1-1,TRBV2,medium-sized,NA,TGTGCCAGCAGTTTGGGTTCAACAAAAGGAGCTTTCTTT,CASSLGSTKGAFF
TRBJ1-2,TRBV18,medium-sized,NA,TGTGCCAGCTCACCAGGGACGGATAACTATGGCTACACCTTC,CASSPGTDNYGYTF
TRBJ2-5,TRBV7-9,NA,TRBD1,TGTGCCAGCAGCCCAGGGGGCAGGGACCAAGAGACCCAGTACTTC,CASSPGGRDQETQYF
TRBJ2-2,TRBV5-4,many,NA,TGTGCCAGCAGCTTGGCGGGGGCAAAGACCGGGGAGCTGTTTTTT,CASSLAGAKTGELFF
TRBJ1-2,TRBV29-1,medium-sized,NA,TGCAGCGCCGACAGGTCGGGACACCTACCCTATGGCTACACCTTC,CSADRSGHLPYGYTF
TRBJ2-7,TRBV4-1,medium-sized,TRBD2,TGCGCCAGCAGCCAAGCCCCAGCGGGAGTCGCCGAGCAGTACTTC,CASSQAPAGVAEQYF
TRBJ1-5,TRBV28,NA,NA,TGTGCCAGCAGTTTCTCCTCCGGGGAGACCTATAGCAATCAGCCCCAGCATTTT,CASSFSSGETYSNQPQHF